This T cell receptor beta chain is drawn from a study of tumor and adjacent non-tumor tissue in lung cancer. This sample's RNA came from whole unsorted tissue. This non-tumor lung sample came from over 3 cm beyond the tumor edge. Study-level points and caveats: Higher tumor TCR diversity was associated with shorter survival.

The library came from three nested PCR rounds adapted from ARM-PCR protocols. One entry per CDR3 protein, called by TCRdb with MiXCR from the multiplex PCR reads. The table records fewer than 75,000 distinct CDR3 sequences, 65% to 80% of them present only once. In germline, CDR1 is DFQATT, CDR2 SNEGSKA (reference sequence). Trimming left V 6 bases short and J 2 bases short, with 15 bases between. CDR3 length: 14 residues. Comment on this clonotype: Its antigen is not identified.

The TCR originated in a man between 60 and 75 years old with non-small cell lung cancer. The chain couples TRBV20-1 to TRBJ2-3; D possibly matches TRBD1 or TRBD2 (5 bases each). Sequencing was done on a sample of distant non-tumor lung tissue. The CDR3 nucleotides read TGCAGTGCCCTAGCAGGGATCAACACAGATACGCAGTATTTT. This encodes CSALAGINTDTQYF.